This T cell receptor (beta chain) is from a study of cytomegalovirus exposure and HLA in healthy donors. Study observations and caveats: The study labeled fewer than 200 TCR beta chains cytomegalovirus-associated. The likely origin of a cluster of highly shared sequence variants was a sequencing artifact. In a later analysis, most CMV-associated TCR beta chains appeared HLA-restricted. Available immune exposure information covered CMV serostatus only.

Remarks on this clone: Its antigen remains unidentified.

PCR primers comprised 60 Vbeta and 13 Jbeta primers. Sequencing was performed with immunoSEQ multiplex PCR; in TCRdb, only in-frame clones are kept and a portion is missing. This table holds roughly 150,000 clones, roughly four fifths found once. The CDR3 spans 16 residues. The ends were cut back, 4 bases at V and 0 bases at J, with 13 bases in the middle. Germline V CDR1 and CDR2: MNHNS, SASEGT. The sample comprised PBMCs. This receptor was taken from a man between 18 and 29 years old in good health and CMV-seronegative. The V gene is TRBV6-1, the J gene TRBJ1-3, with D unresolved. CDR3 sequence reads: CASSANLQSSGNTIYF. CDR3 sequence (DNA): TGTGCCAGCAGTGCCAACCTACAGAGCTCTGGAAACACCATATATTTT.